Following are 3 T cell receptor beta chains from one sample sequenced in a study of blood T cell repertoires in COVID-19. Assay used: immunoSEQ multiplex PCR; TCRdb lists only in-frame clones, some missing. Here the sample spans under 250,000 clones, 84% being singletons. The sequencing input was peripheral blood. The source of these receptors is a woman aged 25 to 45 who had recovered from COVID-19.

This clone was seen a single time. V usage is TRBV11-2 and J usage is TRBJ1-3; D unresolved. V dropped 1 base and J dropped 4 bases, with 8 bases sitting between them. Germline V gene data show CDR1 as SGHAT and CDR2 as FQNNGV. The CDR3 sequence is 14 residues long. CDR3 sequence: CASSLGGSGNTIYF. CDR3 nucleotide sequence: TGTGCCAGCAGCTTAGGCGGATCGGGAAACACCATATATTTT.

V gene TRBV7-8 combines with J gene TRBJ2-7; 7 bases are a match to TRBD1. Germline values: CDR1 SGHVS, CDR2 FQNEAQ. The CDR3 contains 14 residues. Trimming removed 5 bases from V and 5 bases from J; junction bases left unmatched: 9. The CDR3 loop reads CASSPTGLFNEQYF. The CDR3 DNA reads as TGTGCCAGCAGCCCGACAGGGCTTTTCAACGAGCAGTACTTC. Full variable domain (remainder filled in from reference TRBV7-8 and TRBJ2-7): GAGVSQSPRYKVAKRGQDVALRCDPISGHVSLFWYQQALGQGPEFLTYFQNEAQLDKSGLPSDRFFAERPEGSVSTLKIQRTQQEDSAVYLCASSPTGLFNEQYFGPGTRLTVT.

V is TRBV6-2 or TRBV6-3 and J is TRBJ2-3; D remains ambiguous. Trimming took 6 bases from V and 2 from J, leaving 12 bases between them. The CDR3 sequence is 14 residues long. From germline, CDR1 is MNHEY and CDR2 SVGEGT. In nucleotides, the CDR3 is TGTGCCAGCAGCCCGTGGCCGTTCACAGATACGCAGTATTTT. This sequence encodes CASSPWPFTDTQYF.